This TCR beta chain was profiled in a study of blood T cell repertoires in COVID-19 (dated by TCRdb to about 2020). Study-level background: The collaborator samples originated in the United States, Italy and Spain and spanned the acute and convalescent phases of COVID-19. The material from the prospective study consisted of cDNA or gDNA derived from T cells, B-cell-depleted T cells, or PBMCs. Deeply sampled blood TCRbeta repertoires from subjects exposed to, actively infected with, or recovered from COVID-19 were included in the dataset. The repertoires were made available in a free public database intended to serve as a resource for research on the immune response to SARS-CoV-2. The samples were drawn from the first 160 participants of the ongoing ImmuneRACE study and from more than 1,000 subjects provided by 6 global collaborators. The sample metadata nearly always contained a de-identified subject ID, COVID-19 status, age in years and sex. Where HLA class I and class II types were available, the types were taken from metadata supplied by the sample provider, not from assay-based typing.

Note on this clone: This receptor's antigen is unknown. Per-nucleotide qualities are absent, and no much larger clonotype sits a single base away.

Each collaborating institution followed its own protocols to collect whole blood in K2EDTA tubes. Collaborator samples were shipped for TCRbeta analysis as frozen whole blood, isolated PBMCs, or DNA extracted from either sample type. V is cut back by 6 bases and J by 7 bases, with 12 bases in the junction unmatched. The germline V gene (reference sequence) gives CDR1 as MNHEY and CDR2 as SMNVEV. The CDR3 covers 16 residues, taking in both the cysteine and the phenylalanine. The retained sequence is limited to the CDR3, 48 bases, with the frame set at the first base. What the research found in general, with its limitations: The quantity of clinical and demographic metadata differed by source and by participant and was supplied without curation.

TCRbeta CDR3 regions were amplified from genomic DNA using the immunoSEQ Assay, a bias-controlled multiplex PCR. As for the authors' bioinformatics: The number of nucleated cells in each sample was estimated from the amplification of reference gene primers within the assay. To quantify the absolute abundance of each unique TCRbeta CDR3 rearrangement, sequence reads were collapsed and filtered. Productive Simpson clonality was computed per sample as the square root of Simpson's diversity index over productive rearrangements. Not all clones reach the TCRdb copy of this immuneACCESS table, which keeps in-frame sequences only. Checked studies attribute under half of the gap to unresolved V genes and leave the rest unexplained. V and J calls and clone size are copied from that table; D and trimming were computed from the DNA. This sample comprises a few hundred thousand clones, around 83% of them detected only once. The ten most abundant clones make up around 7% of the sample.

The origin of this receptor is a woman in her fifties or sixties with acute or convalescent COVID-19. Sequencing was carried out using peripheral blood. The rearrangement combines TRBV27 with TRBJ1-6, with TRBD1 identical over 7 junction bases. The bases are TGTGCCAGCAGACGAGCTTTAGGCAGGGGGAATTCACCCCTCCACTTT. Translated, this gives CASRRALGRGNSPLHF.